This T cell receptor beta chain was captured in a study of blood T cell repertoires in COVID-19. Profiling relied on immunoSEQ multiplex PCR, and the TCRdb table lists in-frame clones only, not all of them. This table holds about 44,000 clones, 89% found once. The CDR3 has 17 amino acids. Germline CDR1 and CDR2: MGHRA and YSYEKL. With V trimmed by 1 base and J by 4 bases, 8 bases remained unmatched. V usage is TRBV4-1 and J usage is TRBJ2-2, with 8 positions matching TRBD2. The sequenced material came from peripheral blood. This receptor was obtained from a man aged 65 to 85 with active COVID-19. CDR3 residues: CASSQATLAGPTGELFF. The CDR3, as DNA: TGCGCCAGCAGCCAAGCGACCCTAGCGGGTCCCACCGGGGAGCTGTTTTTT.